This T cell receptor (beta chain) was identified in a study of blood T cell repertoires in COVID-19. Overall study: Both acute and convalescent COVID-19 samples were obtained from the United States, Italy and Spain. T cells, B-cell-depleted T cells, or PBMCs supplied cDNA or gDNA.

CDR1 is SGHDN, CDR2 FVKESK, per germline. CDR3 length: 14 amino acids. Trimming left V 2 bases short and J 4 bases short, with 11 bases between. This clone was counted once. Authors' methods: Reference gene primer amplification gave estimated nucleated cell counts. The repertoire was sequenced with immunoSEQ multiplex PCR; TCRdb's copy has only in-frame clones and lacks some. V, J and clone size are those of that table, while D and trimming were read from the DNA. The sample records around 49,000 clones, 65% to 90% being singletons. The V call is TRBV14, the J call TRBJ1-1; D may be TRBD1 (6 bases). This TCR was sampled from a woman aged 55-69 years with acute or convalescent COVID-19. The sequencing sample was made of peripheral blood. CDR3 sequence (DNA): TGTGCCAGCAGCCAATATGGGACAAGCACTGAAGCTTTCTTT. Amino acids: CASSQYGTSTEAFF.